Listed here are 7 T cell receptor beta chains from one sample, sequenced in a study of T cells in Graves' hyperthyroidism and ophthalmopathy. It was RNA transcripts that yielded the amplified TCR beta CDR3 regions. First-round RT-PCR targeting the TCR CDR3 was performed with the HTBI primer set. MiXCR, applied by TCRdb to the multiplex PCR reads, yields one record per CDR3 protein. There are hundreds of thousands of distinct CDR3 sequences in the sample; approximately 14% occur only once, and around 7.7% lies in the top ten. Sequenced: blood. All receptors come from a woman aged 18-35 years with Graves' hyperthyroidism.

This clonotype was counted many times. The rearrangement joins TRBV7-9 to TRBJ2-5; D is ambiguous. CDR1 is SEHNR and CDR2 is FQNEAQ in the germline V gene (reference sequence). The CDR3 spans 12 residues. Trimming left V 5 bases short and J 4 bases short, with 8 bases between. CDR3 protein: CASSRTTETQYF. The CDR3 region has the DNA TGTGCCAGCAGCCGGACGACAGAGACCCAGTACTTC.

This clonotype was seen a few times. The rearrangement links TRBV18 to TRBJ1-1; tentative D call: TRBD1 (5 bases). Trimming cost V 1 base and J 5 bases, with 14 bases left between them. From germline, CDR1 is KGHSH and CDR2 LQKENI. The CDR3 is made up of 15 amino acids. This CDR3 is CASSPRFLGDTEAFF. The CDR3 DNA reads as TGTGCCAGCTCACCACGGTTCCTGGGGGATACTGAAGCTTTCTTT.

Many counts were recorded for this clonotype. The genes are TRBV20-1 and TRBJ2-7, with 11 nucleotides matching TRBD1. The CDR3 is 13 amino acids. Unmatched junction bases numbered 3, after V lost 5 bases and J lost 3 bases. Looked up from germline, CDR1 is DFQATT and CDR2 is SNEGSKA (reference sequence). CDR3 DNA: TGCAGTGCTTCCGGGACAGGGGGCTACGAGCAGTACTTC. Its translation is CSASGTGGYEQYF.

Many counts were recorded for this clonotype. CDR3 nucleotides: TGTGCCAGCAGCCCCGGGCCTCACCCTCCCTCTGGAAACACCATATATTTT. This translates into CASSPGPHPPSGNTIYF. The chain is built from TRBV13 and TRBJ1-3; D is uncertain. The CDR3 is 17 residues long. V was shortened by 5 bases and J by 0 bases, with 17 bases between the two germline ends. Germline V gene data show CDR1 as PRHDT and CDR2 as FYEKMQ (reference sequence). Drawing the rest from reference TRBV13 and TRBJ1-3, the complete variable domain is AAGVIQSPRHLIKEKRETATLKCYPIPRHDTVYWYQQGPGQDPQFLISFYEKMQSDKGSIPDRFSAQQFSDYHSELNMSSLELGDSALYFCASSPGPHPPSGNTIYFGEGSWLTVV.

Many counts were recorded for this clonotype. The V and J genes are TRBV27 and TRBJ2-2, with 11 bases that match TRBD1. The CDR3 totals 16 residues. Unmatched junction bases numbered 7, after V lost 7 bases and J lost 3 bases. In germline, CDR1 is MNHEY, CDR2 SMNVEV (reference sequence). The CDR3 sequence is CASTIRTGGYTGELFF. In DNA, the CDR3 is TGTGCCAGCACCATAAGGACAGGGGGCTACACCGGGGAGCTGTTTTTT.

This clonotype was recorded many times. This chain connects TRBV6-1 to TRBJ2-2; TRBD1 matches 7 bases. The V and J ends lost 5 bases and 7 bases, in that order; junction bases with no gene match: 10. Germline lookup yields CDR1 MNHNS and CDR2 SASEGT. CDR3 length equals 15 residues. The CDR3 coding sequence is TGTGCCAGCAGTTCCGGGGCAGGGGGATACGGGGAGCTGTTTTTT. It translates to CASSSGAGGYGELFF.

This clonotype showed up many times. The V call is TRBV19, the J call TRBJ1-5; the D gene is possibly TRBD1 (5 bases). Looked up from germline, CDR1 is LNHDA and CDR2 is SQIVND (reference sequence). This CDR3 has 15 residues. V shed 9 bases and J shed 3 bases, with 18 bases lying between them. The CDR3 DNA is TGTGCCAGCAACCCGGGACGGACATTCAATCAGCCCCAGCATTTT. Translated: CASNPGRTFNQPQHF.